The present entry profiles one TCR beta chain with its context. This clonotype was seen only once. No cognate antigen has been identified for it. It has no much larger one-base neighbor in the sample; base qualities were not kept. A single read offers scant evidence. The library was prepared using RT-PCR. These reads were obtained on a NextSeq 550. TCRdb ran its own pipeline on the public reads, namely fastp trimming at Q25 and MiXCR clone calling, and kept in-frame beta chains. Every distinct CDR3 protein forms one entry, paired with its most common genes and DNA. The sample contains around 150,000 distinct CDR3 sequences, 25% to 35% of them found a single time. Clones ranked in the top ten supply about 3% of the sample. At the junction V is shortened by 8 bases and J by 2 bases; bases outside the gene matches: 10. From a lookup of the germline V gene, CDR1 and CDR2 are SGHTA and FQGNSA. The CDR3 runs 15 residues from the cysteine to the phenylalanine. The sequence is cut down to CDR3 DNA, 45 bases in frame from base 1.

The record originates from a study of patients and donors after allogeneic stem cell transplantation (dated by TCRdb to 2018 to 2020). The receptor chain draws on TRBV7-2 and TRBJ2-5, with 8 junctional bases fitting TRBD1. Material: blood, either unsorted or a sorted T cell fraction (not recorded which). This receptor was taken from a human donor who was either an allogeneic HSCT recipient or a stem cell or donor lymphocyte infusion donor (not recorded which). It is not recorded whose cells these are; they may come from a transplant donor. Here the CDR3 is given as CASLWSGGQQETQYF. The base sequence is TGTGCCAGCCTGTGGTCAGGGGGCCAGCAAGAGACCCAGTACTTC.